This T cell receptor (beta chain) was captured in a study of cytotoxic CD8 clonotypes in ibrutinib-treated CLL. Study-wide context: Among patients, about 24 responded partially and 2 completely; around 15 then stayed remitted and around 12 progressed after median around 70 months.

As concerns this clone: Its specificity is unknown.

Study results and limitations: Public clonotypes proved infrequent, and on treatment they shrank or remained steady. Higher circulating CD8+ T-cell counts strongly accompanied higher baseline clonality, above age-matched healthy donors.

Depth targeted 1 in 200,000 to 1 in 1 million T cells, averaging about 9.2x coverage per clonotype. TCRdb keeps only in-frame clones here, not all; method: immunoSEQ multiplex PCR. The sample includes some 120,000 clones, 55% to 75% of them seen just once. Germline lookup yields CDR1 LGHNT and CDR2 FRNRAP. The CDR3 extends over 15 amino acids. The ends were cut back, 0 bases at V and 1 base at J, with 6 bases in the middle. This sequence was found in a human donor with chronic lymphocytic leukemia. V usage is TRBV12-5 and J usage is TRBJ2-2, with D perhaps TRBD1 (6 bases). Sequences were derived from PBMCs, sampled after 24 months of ibrutinib treatment. The CDR3 protein is CASGLVGQNTGELFF. The DNA of the CDR3 is TGTGCTAGTGGTTTGGTGGGACAGAACACCGGGGAGCTGTTTTTT.